This entry concerns a single T cell receptor (beta chain). This clone's antigen is unknown. The sample holds no much larger clone one base away, and base qualities are not on file. Sequencing of the TRB variable region was done with the immunoSEQ hsTCRB v3.0 assay at survey level resolution. The targeted TRB sequencing depth was roughly 35,000-50,000 T-cell genomes per sample. An Illumina MiSeq with a v3 150-cycle kit was used to sequence the pooled TRB libraries. The study's processing was this. Analysis of repertoires was carried out in R inside a reproducible Nextflow workflow spanning QC, data transformation and analysis. LymphoSeq2, an R package for exploring AIRR-Seq data, was used to implement the custom analyses. A handful of samples that produced fewer than 5000 total TRB sequences were removed, so 200 or so HIV repertoires were analyzed. Among the roughly 200 retained HIV repertoires, some 60 were collected before ART initiation and some 130 after ART initiation. Each repertoire was downsampled to 5000 TRB nucleotide sequences, and summary statistics were averaged across 100 downsampling iterations. The analysis kept only TRB sequences whose CDR3 regions were at least seven amino acids long. Diversity was measured with a Shannon entropy-derived clonality score and the Gini coefficient. In repertoire networks, the top 5000 CDR3 amino acid sequences were linked whenever an edit distance of one separated two sequences. GLIPH2 predicted antigen specificity groups and MHC restriction for TRB CDR3 amino acid sequences. To flag known CMV, EBV, HIV or tissue antigen associations, CDR3 amino acid sequences were matched against VDJdb and McPAS-TCR. Pre-ART, post-ART and control groups were compared with Wilcoxon signed-rank tests and Holm-Bonferroni correction. TCRdb mirrors the immuneACCESS table, restricted to in-frame sequences. Some clones are absent from its copies; in checked studies, under half trace to an unresolved V gene, and the reason for the others is unknown. V and J calls and clone size are those listed in that table; D and trimming were worked out from the DNA. The table for this sample lists around 12,000 clones; about 87% of them were counted only once. Clones ranked in the top ten supply roughly a fifth of the sample.

The germline V gene (reference sequence) yields SEHNR for CDR1 and FQNEAQ for CDR2. V and J lose 5 bases and 2 bases, and a span of 10 bases separates them. The cysteine opens and the phenylalanine closes a CDR3 of 13 amino acids. Only the CDR3 part of the read is kept: 39 bases, read in frame from the first base. Inclusion was restricted to participants for whom at least one PBMC sample before ART initiation and at least two post-ART samples were available. Every participant with HIV received treatment in the United States of America. Before DNA extraction, cryopreserved samples of about 0.9-11 million PBMC were thawed and washed. At the time of the earliest PBMC sample, participants with HIV were aged between roughly 20 and 60 years. PBMC samples were contributed by each participant from 1-4 timepoints before ART initiation and 2-8 timepoints after ART initiation, with a median of 7 samples. Serial HIV viral load, CD4+ T-cell count, ART history and demographic data were obtained for every participant. Genomic DNA was extracted from unsorted PBMC with a Qiagen kit on a QIAcube, processed in batches of 12 samples.

These data are taken from a study of long-term antiretroviral therapy in people with HIV (dated by TCRdb to between 2021 and 2024). Concerning the study at large: The earliest samples were collected roughly a decade before the 2015 WHO recommendation for immediate ART, at a time when ART was usually postponed until CD4 counts fell. A retrospective serial study tested whether ART initiation and durable HIV suppression were associated with changes in peripheral blood TRB repertoire composition and diversity. A total of around 200 cryopreserved PBMC samples were contributed to the cohort by 30 adults with confirmed HIV infection, with samples collected serially over a mean of approximately 6 years (range 1-12). Of the roughly 30 participants with HIV, roughly twelve were female. No cross-contamination during QIAcube processing turned up in test extractions that ran a monoclonal T-cell line alongside 33 polyclonal samples.

General study outcomes and caveats: Because cell numbers in pre-ART samples were limited, unsorted PBMC were profiled instead of sorted CD4+ and CD8+ T cells. Because PBMC availability was limited, only the TCR beta chain was sequenced, with no alpha chain pairing. Starting ART was linked to a significant rise in TRB diversity, yet even with long-term ART the diversity remained significantly lower than in transplant donor controls. HIV repertoires had narrower CDR3 length ranges than controls, and the network structure suggested an antigen-experienced repertoire that shifted only slightly toward naive after ART. No data were available on ART adherence, viral resistance or therapy changes, limiting inferences about post-ART repertoire changes. Expanded TRB clones identified before ART initiation dominated the repertoire at all time points, although this dominance fluctuated and declined in many PLHIV after ART. The samples span the years 2004 to 2017, and the ART regimens used at that time may not be as effective as current regimens.

Here the sequenced sample was unsorted PBMCs, taken 2.1 years after starting antiretroviral therapy. The rearranged chain carries TRBV7-9 and TRBJ2-7; confidence is insufficient to name the D gene. This clonotype was sampled from a woman between 35 and 50 years old with HIV. Here is the DNA: TGTGCCAGCAGCCGAGAATTCCCCTACGAGCAGTACTTC. Translated, this is CASSREFPYEQYF.